This TCR beta chain was recovered during a study of cytomegalovirus exposure and HLA in healthy donors (TCRdb year 2017). With regard to the full study: The 550 to 750 repertoires of the first cohort and the 95 to 150 validation repertoires were produced on the same platform, according to a later analysis. The aim of the study was to test whether cataloging public T cell receptors could identify signatures of past pathogen exposure. A separate validation cohort of roughly 110 different subjects was used in addition to the 666-subject first cohort. The study combined high-throughput TCR immunosequencing, statistical association of individual TCRs with disease status, and machine learning to predict cytomegalovirus infection status. What the study reported, not specific to this receptor: A few of the identified cytomegalovirus-associated TCR beta chains were confirmed in vitro to be specific for cytomegalovirus antigens. In both the original and validation cohorts, the classifier was reported to diagnose cytomegalovirus status with high specificity and sensitivity. A later analysis found that TCRs clustered in the first cohort also tended to co-occur in the 110 or so validation repertoires, with 94% of cluster scores above 0. Most TCR sequences were seen in very few donors, while some public TCRs were found in many individuals. All 110 or so repertoires were used to score co-occurrence in the validation cohort in a later analysis, because that analysis had no HLA typing for the cohort. The study listed around 160 TCR beta chains as associated with cytomegalovirus. The authors suggested that the approach could potentially be extended to other disease states and immunological phenotypes.

To note about this clone: Its binding antigen is unknown. Base qualities are not recorded, but no much larger clone differs from it by a single base.

Library method: the immunoSEQ multiplex PCR assay. In the source study's methods: To diagnose cytomegalovirus status from the catalog of TCR beta chain sequences, a statistical classification framework was built. The table was pulled from immuneACCESS by TCRdb, which kept in-frame rearrangements only. Such tables lose some clones; where checked, under half of the loss comes from unresolved V genes, and the rest has no known cause. Clone size and V and J calls were adopted from that table, with D and trimming inferred from the DNA. Across this sample there are fewer than 55,000 clones, with about 90% seen only once. The biggest ten clones account for approximately 1.4% of the sample. The donors belonged to the validation cohort of over a hundred subjects, which was separate from the 666-subject first cohort. V lost 3 bases and J lost 0 bases, and the count of bases not matched to a germline gene is 6. From cysteine to phenylalanine, the CDR3 is 17 amino acids long. Of the read, only the CDR3 DNA is kept; its 51 bases are in frame from base 1. CDR1 is given as MDHEN and CDR2 as SYDVKM, both from the germline V gene.

The specimen was PBMCs. The chain is made from TRBV28 and TRBJ1-1; TRBD1 matches 11 bases in the middle. The TCR sequence derives from a man aged 18 to 35 in good health and CMV-seronegative. In nucleotides, the sequence is TGTGCCAGCAGTTTGGACGGGACAGGGGGATTGAACACTGAAGCTTTCTTT. This yields the protein CASSLDGTGGLNTEAFF.